This TCR beta chain comes out of a study of shared clonotypes between healthy human individuals. It was across several immunoSEQ plates that each subset's genomic DNA was evenly split. Assay: immunoSEQ multiplex PCR; the TCRdb copy retains only in-frame clones and omits some. The repertoire holds millions of clones, with around nine tenths as singletons. Per the germline V gene, CDR1 is GTSNPN and CDR2 is SVGIG (reference sequence). CDR3 size: 15 residues. Trimming removed 4 bases at V and 8 bases at J, with 20 bases between. Study-wide findings and caveats: Only blood underwent sampling, and tissue repertoires likely differ.

For this clone: Its target is unknown.

The TCR originated in a man aged 18-30 years in good health. Input material: naive CD4+ T cells sorted from blood. Subset meaning: CD45RA+ positively selected. The chain is built from TRBV30 and TRBJ1-4; D is perhaps TRBD1 (6 bases). The CDR3 DNA reads TGTGCCTGGAAGCCGGGACACCCCAACGGGGAAAAACTGTTTTTT. As protein: CAWKPGHPNGEKLFF.